The entry that follows covers one T cell receptor beta chain sequence. Antigen specificity is unknown. 13 Jbeta primers and 60 Vbeta primers were used for the PCR. Sequenced by immunoSEQ multiplex PCR; TCRdb stores in-frame clones only, minus some. The sample has some 170,000 clones; over 75% are singletons. This record comes from a study of cytomegalovirus exposure and HLA in healthy donors. Study-wide results and limits: The presence/absence work took it that sequencing depth was about the same across donors.

The length of the CDR3 is 15 residues. The ends lost 4 bases at V and 4 bases at J; junction bases unmatched: 8. Looked up from germline, CDR1 is SGHDT and CDR2 is YYEEEE. This chain links TRBV5-6 with TRBJ2-7; 10 bases line up with TRBD2. This clonotype was sampled from a man aged 35-49 years in good health and CMV-seropositive. The source material was PBMCs. CDR3 nucleotide sequence: TGTGCCAGCAGCCGTTGGTCTAGCGGGGGATACGAGCAGTACTTC. Translated, it gives CASSRWSSGGYEQYF.